What follows are 21 T cell receptor beta chains derived from one specimen sequenced in a study of somatic mutations in cytotoxic T cells in rheumatoid arthritis. Profiling relied on immunoSEQ multiplex PCR, and the TCRdb table lists in-frame clones only, not all of them. The data contain fewer than 25,000 clones, approximately 67% of them singletons. The sample was CD8+ T cells sorted from blood. These receptors originate from an adult with rheumatoid arthritis.

The genes are TRBV7-8 and TRBJ2-7; 10 bases agree with TRBD2. With 5 bases clipped from V and 2 bases from J, the junction kept 6 bases outside the gene matches. CDR1 and CDR2 from the germline V gene are SGHVS and FQNEAQ. The CDR3 length is 15 residues. The CDR3 DNA reads as TGTGCCAGCAGCGCAGGAGCGGGGGGGGCCTACGAGCAGTACTTC. Its protein is CASSAGAGGAYEQYF.

This rearrangement joins TRBV28 to TRBJ2-1; D is ambiguous. Per the germline V gene, CDR1 is MDHEN and CDR2 is SYDVKM. This CDR3 is 13 amino acids long. The V end lost 1 base, the J end lost 9 bases, and 10 bases lay between the germline ends. The CDR3 protein is CASSLSEPSEQFF. The CDR3, as DNA: TGTGCCAGCAGTTTATCTGAGCCCAGTGAGCAGTTCTTC.

In its sample, this clone was seen once. The CDR3 coding sequence is TGTGCCAGCAGCCCGACGGTGCAGGGGGCGAATGAGCAGTTCTTC. This translates into CASSPTVQGANEQFF. J is TRBJ2-1 and V is TRBV7-8; the match to TRBD1 covers 8 bases. From germline, CDR1 is SGHVS and CDR2 FQNEAQ. The CDR3 is made up of 15 amino acids. J gave up 7 bases and V 5 bases, and 10 bases lay outside the gene matches.

The V call is TRBV19, the J call TRBJ1-1; unclear D gene. CDR1 is LNHDA and CDR2 is SQIVND in the germline V gene (reference sequence). Trimming removed 3 bases from V and 4 bases from J, with 9 bases in between. This CDR3 comprises 13 residues. CDR3 coding DNA: TGTGCCAGTAGTATCGAATATGCCACTGAAGCTTTCTTT. The encoded protein is CASSIEYATEAFF.

The gene calls are TRBV7-6 and TRBJ2-5; D gene uncertain. Germline V CDR1 and CDR2: SGHVS, FNYEAQ. Trimming left V 1 base short and J 1 base short, with 4 bases between. The CDR3 covers 13 residues. DNA for the CDR3: TGTGCCAGCAGCTTAGACAGCCAAGAGACCCAGTACTTC. Its translation: CASSLDSQETQYF.

V and J are TRBV6-6 and TRBJ1-2; TRBD1 is a possible D gene (5 bases). Per the germline V gene, CDR1 is MNHNY and CDR2 is SVGAGI (reference sequence). There are 15 residues in the CDR3. The V gene lost 0 bases and the J gene lost 1 base, with 9 bases spanning the gap. The CDR3 region is CASSYSGQRNYGYTF. CDR3 coding DNA: TGTGCCAGCAGTTACTCGGGGCAGCGTAACTATGGCTACACCTTC.

This rearrangement joins TRBV25-1 to TRBJ2-3, with a weak D call TRBD2 (7 bases). This CDR3 has 15 amino acids. The V gene's germline CDR1 is MGHDK and CDR2 SYGVNS. Trimming pared 4 bases from V and 5 bases from J, leaving 16 bases between. The CDR3 DNA follows: TGTGCCAGCAGTGTCCTTAGGGGGGGCAGAGATACGCAGTATTTT. This gives the protein CASSVLRGGRDTQYF.

The rearrangement uses TRBV5-8 and TRBJ2-7; no clear D gene. V dropped 0 bases and J dropped 0 bases, with 10 bases sitting between them. CDR1 is SGHTS and CDR2 is YDEGEE in the germline V gene. This CDR3 contains 15 residues. The CDR3 sequence is CASSLGRWSSYEQYF. Here the CDR3 DNA reads TGTGCCAGCAGCTTGGGCCGGTGGAGCTCCTACGAGCAGTACTTC.

The J gene is TRBJ2-3, the V gene TRBV10-1; 14 positions match TRBD2. The CDR3 runs to 16 residues. V was clipped by 5 bases and J by 2 bases; unmatched bases: 3. Per the germline V gene, CDR1 is WNHNN and CDR2 is SYGVQD (reference sequence). The CDR3 DNA reads as TGCGCCAGCAGTCCGGGACTAGCGGGGGCCACAGATACGCAGTATTTT. Its protein product is CASSPGLAGATDTQYF.

This sequence joins TRBV5-6 and TRBJ2-2, with TRBD1 as a possible D gene (6 bases). This CDR3 region has 14 residues. Germline CDR1 SGHDT, CDR2 YYEEEE. V lost 0 bases and J 8 bases, leaving 11 bases between the germline ends. This CDR3 reads CASSLGGGPGELFF. In DNA, the CDR3 is TGTGCCAGCAGCTTGGGAGGGGGACCTGGGGAGCTGTTTTTT. Full variable domain (remainder filled in from reference TRBV5-6 and TRBJ2-2): DAGVTQSPTHLIKTRGQQVTLRCSPKSGHDTVSWYQQALGQGPQFIFQYYEEEERQRGNFPDRFSGHQFPNYSSELNVNALLLGDSALYLCASSLGGGPGELFFGEGSRLTVL.

This clone was detected a few times. The chain has TRBV14 and TRBJ2-7, with D tentatively TRBD1 (6 bases). The V gene's germline CDR1 is SGHDN and CDR2 FVKESK. This CDR3 is built from 14 residues. The V end was cut by 4 bases, the J end by 2 bases, with 12 bases between. CDR3 bases: TGTGCCAGCAGCCCGGACAGACCCACCTACGAGCAGTACTTC. Its translation: CASSPDRPTYEQYF.

This chain joins TRBV2 and TRBJ2-6, with TRBD1 matching over 12 bases. CDR1 and CDR2 (germline): SNHLY, FYNNEI. The CDR3 totals 17 residues. V lost 7 bases, J lost 3 bases, and 7 bases stayed unmatched. CDR3 coding DNA: TGTGCCAGCACGGGGGGACAGGGGGCTGGTGGGGCCAACGTCCTGACTTTC. Its protein product is CASTGGQGAGGANVLTF.

Only a few counts were recorded for this clone. V usage is TRBV19 and J usage is TRBJ2-7, with D possibly being TRBD1 (5 bases). Per the germline V gene, CDR1 is LNHDA and CDR2 is SQIVND (reference sequence). V was clipped by 6 bases and J by 1 base, with 10 bases between them. The CDR3 totals 13 residues. The CDR3 nucleotides read TGTGCCAGTAGCCCAGGGTTGTCCTACGAGCAGTACTTC. Protein sequence: CASSPGLSYEQYF.

The DNA of the CDR3 is TGTGCCAGTAGTGTGACAGGGGGCGCGGATGAAAAACTGTTTTTT. Residues: CASSVTGGADEKLFF. J is TRBJ1-4 and V is TRBV19; 10 nucleotides match TRBD1. The germline gives CDR1 LNHDA, CDR2 SQIVND (reference sequence). The CDR3 is 15 amino acids. J lost 6 bases, V lost 5 bases, and 6 bases had no gene match.

The rearrangement uses TRBV6-5 and TRBJ1-6, with D perhaps matching TRBD1 (6 bases). Germline CDR1 reads MNHEY; CDR2 reads SVGAGI. The ends were cut back, 8 bases at V and 10 bases at J, with 18 bases in the middle. CDR3 length: 14 amino acids. CDR3 nucleotides: TGTGCCAGCCGATCGACAGGCGTGGAATCACCCCTCCACTTT. This gives the protein CASRSTGVESPLHF.

The rearrangement uses TRBV28 and TRBJ1-5; D is perhaps TRBD1 (5 bases). Trimming took 11 bases from V and 9 from J, leaving 14 bases between them. The V gene's germline CDR1 is MDHEN and CDR2 SYDVKM. This CDR3 comprises 11 residues. DNA for the CDR3: TGTGCCTTGGGGGGATCTTGGCCCCAGCATTTT. This gives the protein CALGGSWPQHF.

V gene TRBV9 combines with J gene TRBJ1-1; D perhaps matches TRBD1 (6 bases). The V and J ends lost 3 bases and 3 bases respectively, with 15 bases between them. The CDR3 is made up of 15 amino acids. Germline assignment: CDR1 SGDLS and CDR2 YYNGEE. The chain's CDR3 is CASSANKGGYTEAFF. The CDR3 DNA sequence: TGTGCCAGCAGCGCAAACAAGGGGGGGTACACTGAAGCTTTCTTT.

This chain connects TRBV7-9 to TRBJ2-1, with 7 nucleotides matching TRBD2. Germline loops: CDR1 SEHNR, CDR2 FQNEAQ (reference sequence). The CDR3 loop spans 18 amino acids. Trimming took 1 base from V and 1 from J; bases not matched to a gene: 10. This CDR3 is CASSLETALAESYNEQFF. CDR3 in DNA: TGTGCCAGCAGCTTAGAGACCGCTCTAGCGGAGTCCTACAATGAGCAGTTCTTC.

This rearrangement joins TRBV7-2 to TRBJ2-5, with D perhaps TRBD2 (6 bases). Trimming cost V 5 bases and J 3 bases, with 16 bases left between them. Germline V CDR1 and CDR2: SGHTA, FQGNSA. The CDR3 is 15 amino acids. The CDR3 DNA sequence: TGTGCCAGCAGCCCCGCTCCGGGGGTGAAAGAGACCCAGTACTTC. Residues: CASSPAPGVKETQYF. Based on the CDR3 plus reference TRBV7-2 and TRBJ2-5, the full variable domain is GAGVSQSPSNKVTEKGKDVELRCDPISGHTALYWYRQSLGQGLEFLIYFQGNSAPDKSGLPSDRFSAERTGGSVSTLTIQRTQQEDSAVYLCASSPAPGVKETQYFGPGTRLLVL.

This chain links TRBV7-6 with TRBJ1-6, with TRBD1 identical over 9 bases. V lost 3 bases, J lost 7 bases, and 4 bases stayed unmatched. The CDR3 consists of 15 residues. CDR1 and CDR2 (germline): SGHVS, FNYEAQ. The CDR3 nucleotides are TGTGCCAGCAGCTTTGGGACAGGGTTAAATTCACCCCTCCACTTT. It codes for CASSFGTGLNSPLHF.

The sample holds one count of this clone. This chain links TRBV6-1 with TRBJ2-5; the D call may be TRBD1 or TRBD2 (5 bases each). The end of the DNA fits TRBJ2-7 better, so the J call may be wrong. The CDR3 is 15 amino acids. CDR1 and CDR2 from the germline V gene are MNHNS and SASEGT. The chain's CDR3 is CASSEAAGANYEQYF. The CDR3 DNA follows: TGTGCCAGCAGTGAAGCGGCCGGGGCAAACTACGAGCAGTACTTC.